These 13 T cell receptor beta chains came from one sample sequenced in a study of blood T cells in healthy people across ages. Through a sample-barcoded 5' primer and a J-beta primer mix, a second PCR was run for roughly 6 to 12 cycles. From the 5' RACE reads, TCRdb called clonotypes with MiXCR, one entry per CDR3 protein. Among some 730,000 distinct CDR3 sequences, 20% to 25% were seen once, and the ten largest hold under 25%. Sequenced sample: blood. All receptors come from a man between 70 and 80 years old in good health.

This clonotype was counted a few times. The chain employs TRBV5-1 and TRBJ2-3; the D is unclear. The germline gives CDR1 SGHRS, CDR2 YFSETQ. This CDR3 region has 14 residues. V lost 6 bases to trimming and J lost 1 base, with 12 bases between them. CDR3: CASKSDTGTDTQYF. The DNA for the CDR3 is TGCGCCAGCAAAAGTGACACTGGCACAGATACGCAGTATTTT.

In this sample, this clonotype turned up many times. The chain uses TRBV11-2 and TRBJ1-4; D gene ambiguous. Trimming stripped 5 bases from V and 7 bases from J, with 8 bases between. The length of the CDR3 is 12 residues. CDR1 is SGHAT, CDR2 FQNNGV, per germline. CDR3: CASSPGGEKLFF. DNA of the CDR3: TGTGCCAGCAGCCCGGGCGGTGAAAAACTGTTTTTT. The variable domain in full, with the rest retrieved from reference TRBV11-2 and TRBJ1-4, is EAGVAQSPRYKIIEKRQSVAFWCNPISGHATLYWYQQILGQGPKLLIQFQNNGVVDDSQLPKDRFSAERLKGVDSTLKIQPAKLEDSAVYLCASSPGGEKLFFGSGTQLSVL.

The rearrangement uses TRBV20-1 and TRBJ2-3; D is uncertain. V lost 2 bases to trimming and J lost 5 bases, with 5 bases between them. Germline-derived CDR1 and CDR2 are DFQATT and SNEGSKA (reference sequence). This CDR3 comprises 11 residues. The CDR3 here is CSARMVDTQYF. CDR3 in DNA: TGCAGTGCTAGAATGGTAGATACGCAGTATTTT.

This clonotype showed up just a few times. The chain recombines TRBV12-3 or TRBV12-4 with TRBJ2-1, with D uncertain. This CDR3 spans 13 amino acids. V shed 3 bases and J shed 6 bases, with 9 bases lying between them. This CDR3 is CASSFFTANEQFF. The CDR3, as DNA: TGTGCCAGCAGTTTTTTCACCGCCAATGAGCAGTTCTTC.

V usage is TRBV19 and J usage is TRBJ1-5, with 7 bases aligning to TRBD1. V was pared by 5 bases and J by 0 bases, with 4 bases of the junction left unmatched. Germline V gene data show CDR1 as LNHDA and CDR2 as SQIVND (reference sequence). The CDR3 has 15 residues. CDR3 DNA sequence: TGTGCCAGTAGTTGGGACAGAGGTAGCAATCAGCCCCAGCATTTT. It encodes CASSWDRGSNQPQHF.

V and J are TRBV20-1 and TRBJ1-2, with D possibly being TRBD1 (5 bases). The CDR3 is 13 amino acids. The ends were cut back, 3 bases at V and 5 bases at J, with 13 bases in the middle. Germline V gene sequence: CDR1 DFQATT, CDR2 SNEGSKA (reference sequence). CDR3 nucleotides: TGCAGTGCTAGTGGTGACAGCACGTATGGCTACACCTTC. It encodes CSASGDSTYGYTF.

This clonotype was picked up a small number of times. This chain joins TRBV12-3 or TRBV12-4 and TRBJ1-4; a possible D gene is TRBD1 (5 bases). The CDR3 has 15 residues. Trimming took 6 bases from V and 0 from J, leaving 11 bases between them. DNA of the CDR3: TGTGCCAGCAGGGGTTCGGGGGCAACTAATGAAAAACTGTTTTTT. Translation gives CASRGSGATNEKLFF.

On this clonotype: Given a much more abundant clone one base away, this may be a read error. The chain carries TRBV12-3 or TRBV12-4 and TRBJ2-3; D tentatively reads TRBD1 or TRBD2 (5 bases each). This CDR3 region has 16 residues. V was pared by 5 bases and J by 1 base, with 16 bases between. This chain's CDR3 is CASSLGRDGGTDTQYF. Here the CDR3 DNA reads TGTGCCAGCAGTCTGGGCCGGGACGGGGGCACAGATACGCAGTATTTT.

This clonotype came up many times. The gene calls are TRBV20-1 and TRBJ2-3, with D possibly TRBD1 on 5 matching bases. CDR3 length: 15 amino acids. The germline V gene encodes CDR1 DFQATT and CDR2 SNEGSKA (reference sequence). V was shortened by 1 base and J by 6 bases, with 17 bases between the two germline ends. The CDR3 DNA is TGCAGTGCTAGAGTGACCCAGGGTGTGGGTGATACGCAGTATTTT. Amino acids: CSARVTQGVGDTQYF.

A few counts support this clonotype. The CDR3 region is CASSLLEGGVKNIQYF. CDR3 DNA sequence: TGTGCCAGCAGTTTATTGGAGGGGGGGGTCAAAAACATTCAGTACTTC. The rearrangement uses TRBV28 and TRBJ2-4; possibly TRBD2 for D (7 bases). Germline CDR1 and CDR2: MDHEN and SYDVKM. The CDR3 has 16 residues. Trimming removed 1 base at V and 3 bases at J, with 13 bases between.

The rearrangement joins TRBV6-5 to TRBJ2-3; 8 bases agree with TRBD1. V lost 0 bases and J lost 2; bases outside the gene matches: 7. The CDR3 has 17 amino acids. Germline assignment: CDR1 MNHEY and CDR2 SVGAGI. The CDR3 DNA sequence: TGTGCCAGCAGTTACTCGCCAGAGACAGGGGACACAGATACGCAGTATTTT. Its translation is CASSYSPETGDTDTQYF.

This clonotype appeared a few times. The CDR3 DNA is TGTGCCAGCAACCAGGGACTAGCGGGGGGGCCGGTTAACACCGGGGAGCTGTTTTTT. The encoded protein is CASNQGLAGGPVNTGELFF. The chain has TRBV6-1 and TRBJ2-2; 16 bases fit TRBD2. V shed 7 bases, J shed 2 bases, and the junction held 10 bases outside the gene matches. Germline V gives CDR1 MNHNS, CDR2 SASEGT. CDR3 length: 19 amino acids.

This chain connects TRBV20-1 to TRBJ2-1; the D is unclear. The CDR3 runs to 12 residues. The V end lost 3 bases, the J end lost 5 bases, and 8 bases lay between the germline ends. CDR1 is DFQATT and CDR2 is SNEGSKA in the germline V gene (reference sequence). The CDR3 nucleotides read TGCAGTGCTAGTTATCCGAACAATGAGCAGTTCTTC. Protein sequence: CSASYPNNEQFF.